The rows below give T cell receptor beta chains drawn from one sample of a study of cytomegalovirus exposure and HLA in healthy donors. Produced via immunoSEQ multiplex PCR; TCRdb's table is partial and in-frame only. The table has about 130,000 clones, roughly 73% seen once. Sequenced input: PBMCs. The receptors were sampled from a male donor in good health and CMV-seronegative. The CDR3 runs from the conserved cysteine through the conserved F or W. A D gene is named only where the DNA matches it firmly. For some rows the clone size is stated as once, few or many, or as a class when expanded; others skip it.

size	V	J	D	DNA	CDR3
.	TRBV6-5	TRBJ2-3	TRBD1	TGTGCCAGCAGTTGGGGACAGGGGGAGGGCACAGATACGCAGTATTTT	CASSWGQGEGTDTQYF
.	TRBV6-1	TRBJ2-2	.	TGTGCCAGCAGTGTCCAAACAACCGGGGAGCTGTTTTTT	CASSVQTTGELFF
.	TRBV30	TRBJ2-2	.	TGTGCCTGGAGTGAACGGGTGAACACCGGGGAGCTGTTTTTT	CAWSERVNTGELFF
.	TRBV29-1	TRBJ1-5	.	TGCAGCGTTGGGGCCAGGGATCAGCCCCAGCATTTT	CSVGARDQPQHF
.	TRBV2	TRBJ1-1	.	TGTGCCAGCAGTGTGGGGGGGAACACTGAAGCTTTCTTT	CASSVGGNTEAFF
.	TRBV2	TRBJ1-2	.	TGTGCCAGCAGCGAGCGCTCAGTACCTCGGCTCTATGGCTACACCTTC	CASSERSVPRLYGYTF
.	TRBV13	TRBJ1-1	TRBD1	TGTGCCAGCAGCTGGAACAGGGGGACTGAAGCTTTCTTT	CASSWNRGTEAFF
.	TRBV19	TRBJ2-2	.	TGTGCCAGTAGTACGGGGGTGAACACCGGGGAGCTGTTTTTT	CASSTGVNTGELFF
.	TRBV7-9	TRBJ1-4	.	TGTGCCAGCCGGCGAATACAGGACGCTAATGAAAAACTGTTTTTT	CASRRIQDANEKLFF
.	TRBV5-8	TRBJ2-4	.	TGTGCCAGCAGCTTGAGGGACACAAACATTCAGTACTTC	CASSLRDTNIQYF
.	TRBV5-1	TRBJ2-7	.	TGCGCCAGCAGCTTGGGACTTTACGAGCAGTACTTC	CASSLGLYEQYF
once	TRBV9	TRBJ1-6	.	TGTGCCAGCAGCGTAGGGGACTGGGTATCACCCCTCCACTTT	CASSVGDWVSPLHF
.	TRBV5-1	TRBJ1-1	.	TGCGCCAGCAGTACAGGGTTAGGCACTGAAGCTTTCTTT	CASSTGLGTEAFF
.	TRBV30	TRBJ1-5	.	TGTGCCTGGAGTGTACAGGGTGGCGGCAATCAGCCCCAGCATTTT	CAWSVQGGGNQPQHF
.	TRBV4-1	TRBJ1-4	TRBD1	TGCGCCAGCAGCCAAGGGGACAGGGATGAAAAACTGTTTTTT	CASSQGDRDEKLFF
.	TRBV6-1	TRBJ2-1	TRBD1	TGTGCCAGCCTCACGGGACAGGGGTACAATGAGCAGTTCTTC	CASLTGQGYNEQFF
.	TRBV30	TRBJ1-1	TRBD1	TGTGCCTGTTCCGATCACAGGGGGAACACTGAAGCTTTCTTT	CACSDHRGNTEAFF
few	TRBV19	TRBJ1-5	.	TGTGCCAGTAGGTATGACGGAGATAGCAATCAGCCCCAGCATTTT	CASRYDGDSNQPQHF
.	TRBV11-3	TRBJ2-1	.	TGTGCCAGCAGCTTAAGGGGGAACAGCCGAACGAGCTCCTACAATGAGCAGTTCTTC	CASSLRGNSRTSSYNEQFF
.	TRBV9	TRBJ2-1	.	TGTGCCAGCAGCGTAGGGCCGGGGAGCTCCTACAATGAGCAGTTCTTC	CASSVGPGSSYNEQFF
.	TRBV7-9	TRBJ1-3	.	TGTGCCAGCAGCCCGCGGATCGCTGGAAACACCATATATTTT	CASSPRIAGNTIYF
.	TRBV5-1	TRBJ1-1	.	TGCGCCAGCAGCTTGGATGGGCGCACTGAAGCTTTCTTT	CASSLDGRTEAFF
.	TRBV6-1	TRBJ1-2	TRBD1	TGTGCCAGCAGTCTACAGGGGGCTGGGGGCTACACCTTC	CASSLQGAGGYTF
.	TRBV19	TRBJ2-7	TRBD1	TGTGCCAGTAGTTCACGACAGGGGGGGTACGAGCAGTACTTC	CASSSRQGGYEQYF
few	TRBV4-1	TRBJ1-5	.	TGCGCCAGCAGCCAAGGCGTTAATCAGCCCCAGCATTTT	CASSQGVNQPQHF
.	TRBV30	TRBJ2-5	TRBD2	TGTGCCTGGAGGGAGCGGGGGGGCCAAGAGACCCAGTACTTC	CAWRERGGQETQYF
.	TRBV12-5	TRBJ2-1	TRBD2	TGTGCTAGTGGTCTAAATTCAATAGCGGGGAAGTCCTACAATGAGCAGTTCTTC	CASGLNSIAGKSYNEQFF
.	TRBV30	TRBJ1-5	TRBD1	TGTGCCTGGAGTGGGACAGGGAATCAGCCCCAGCATTTT	CAWSGTGNQPQHF
once	TRBV18	TRBJ2-1	TRBD2	TGTGCCAGCTCACCACCTCACGGCGGGGGGGCCTATGAGCAGTTCTTC	CASSPPHGGGAYEQFF
once	TRBV9	TRBJ2-2	.	TGTGCCAGCAGCGTCTCGGGGTGGTACACCGGGGAGCTGTTTTTT	CASSVSGWYTGELFF
.	TRBV27	TRBJ2-7	TRBD2	TGTGCCAGCACCGAGGCAGCGGGGGGCATGTACGAGCAGTACTTC	CASTEAAGGMYEQYF
.	TRBV5-1	TRBJ2-3	.	TGCGCCAGCAGCTTGGGCCTACCTCCCACAGATACGCAGTATTTT	CASSLGLPPTDTQYF
.	TRBV5-5	TRBJ2-1	.	TGTGCCAGCAGCACTCGCGGAGCAGGGGCGGATGAGCAGTTCTTC	CASSTRGAGADEQFF
.	TRBV6-6	TRBJ1-5	.	TGTGCCAGCAGTTTAGTACAGGGTAGCAATCAGCCCCAGCATTTT	CASSLVQGSNQPQHF
.	TRBV19	TRBJ1-5	.	TGTGCCAGTAGGACACAGAATAGCAATCAGCCCCAGCATTTT	CASRTQNSNQPQHF
.	TRBV13	TRBJ1-2	.	TGTGCCAGCAGCTTCAGACAGAACCTCCTCTATGGCTACACCTTC	CASSFRQNLLYGYTF
once	TRBV11-2	TRBJ1-1	.	TGTGCCAGCAGCTCCCGGGGGGGGGCGGGGAACACTGAAGCTTTCTTT	CASSSRGGAGNTEAFF
once	TRBV27	TRBJ2-7	TRBD1	TGTGCCAGCAGTTTAGGACAGGGGCTAACCTACGAGCAGTACTTC	CASSLGQGLTYEQYF
.	TRBV4-1	TRBJ1-2	TRBD1	TGCGCCAGCAGCCCAACCCCCGTGGACAGGGCGGATGGCTACACCTTC	CASSPTPVDRADGYTF
few	TRBV14	TRBJ1-1	.	TGTGCCAGCAGCCAAACATACACTGAAGCTTTCTTT	CASSQTYTEAFF
.	TRBV27	TRBJ1-2	TRBD1	TGTGCCACTCAGGGAAGGACAGGGGGTGTTAACTATGGCTACACCTTC	CATQGRTGGVNYGYTF
few	TRBV5-6	TRBJ1-1	TRBD1	TGTGCCAGCAGCCCCGTGGGGGAGGGGACAGGGATGGATGAAGCTTTCTTT	CASSPVGEGTGMDEAFF
.	TRBV30	TRBJ2-2	.	TGTGCCTGGTCCAAACCGGGACAAAAAACCGGGGAGCTGTTTTTT	CAWSKPGQKTGELFF
.	TRBV4-3	TRBJ2-3	.	TGCGCCAGCAGCCAAGATCGAGGCGGGGACCTCACAGATACGCAGTATTTT	CASSQDRGGDLTDTQYF
.	TRBV6-6	TRBJ1-2	TRBD1	TGTGCCAGCAGTTACGGGACAGCGCCTCATCACACCTTC	CASSYGTAPHHTF
.	TRBV10-3	TRBJ1-1	.	TGTGCCATCAGTGACCTGCGGCCGAACACTGAAGCTTTCTTT	CAISDLRPNTEAFF
.	TRBV19	TRBJ1-6	.	TGTGCCAGTGGGCCACCGGGACTCTTTACGGCACCCCTCCACTTT	CASGPPGLFTAPLHF
once	TRBV6-8	TRBJ2-1	TRBD1	TGTGCCAGCAGCCCCACGGGAAACGACAGGGCCCTTCAAGGGGACAATGAGCAGTTCTTC	CASSPTGNDRALQGDNEQFF
.	TRBV30	TRBJ1-6	.	TGTGCCTGGAGTGTAGGGGTCAGCTCCTATAATTCACCCCTCCACTTT	CAWSVGVSSYNSPLHF
.	TRBV4-2	TRBJ1-4	.	TGTGCCAGCAGCCAAGAGGGCGGGTCGCGGTTGGAAAAACTGTTTTTT	CASSQEGGSRLEKLFF